The 22 T cell receptor beta chains listed next were all sequenced from one sample in a study of T-cell memory formation after mild COVID-19. TCRdb independently ran MiXCR on the 5' RACE reads; one entry per CDR3 protein. The repertoire has about 410,000 distinct CDR3 sequences, about 22% of them found once; the top ten carry under 15%. Sequencing was done on a sample of PBMCs or a T cell subset sorted from them (not recorded which). Receptors originate from an adult woman who had mild COVID-19 (a few samples of this study predate the infection). Cell type and time point are not known.

The chain recombines TRBV20-1 with TRBJ2-1; no definite D call. This CDR3 has 11 residues. The germline V gene encodes CDR1 DFQATT and CDR2 SNEGSKA (reference sequence). CDR3 bases: TGCAGCCTTGGTTTCCTGCATGAGCAGTTCTTC. It encodes CSLGFLHEQFF.

Remarks on this clonotype: Just one base apart from a much larger clone, this may be a read error. The chain carries TRBV20-1 and TRBJ2-7; D ambiguous. CDR3 size: 16 residues. From germline, CDR1 is DFQATT and CDR2 SNEGSKA (reference sequence). CDR3 sequence reads: CSARGGGVSPSCEQYF. Written as DNA, the CDR3 is TGCAGTGCTAGAGGGGGTGGGGTCTCTCCCTCCTGCGAGCAGTACTTC.

This clonotype was observed a handful of times. The genes are TRBV20-1 and TRBJ2-5; D possibly uses TRBD1 or TRBD2 (6 bases each). V was cut by 6 bases and J by 3 bases, with 14 bases left in between. Germline lookup yields CDR1 DFQATT and CDR2 SNEGSKA (reference sequence). The length of the CDR3 is 13 residues. CDR3 protein: CSARGGYEETQYF. The CDR3 region has the DNA TGCAGTGCCAGGGGAGGATATGAAGAGACCCAGTACTTC.

The genes are TRBV6-5 and TRBJ2-5; D gene unclear. Per the germline V gene, CDR1 is MNHEY and CDR2 is SVGAGI. The CDR3 totals 13 residues. V dropped 0 bases and J dropped 6 bases, with 8 bases sitting between them. CDR3 sequence: CASSYSSQQTQYF. The CDR3 DNA sequence: TGTGCCAGCAGTTACTCAAGTCAACAGACCCAGTACTTC.

The chain couples TRBV24-1 to TRBJ2-5; 7 bases are shared with TRBD1. J lost 1 base, V lost 4 bases, and 5 bases had no gene match. The CDR3 length is 15 residues. CDR1 is KGHDR and CDR2 is SFDVKD in the germline V gene. Here the CDR3 DNA reads TGTGCCACCAGTGACCCCGGACAGGCCCAAGAGACCCAGTACTTC. This codes for CATSDPGQAQETQYF.

V and J are TRBV19 and TRBJ2-7; D is perhaps TRBD1 (5 bases). Germline V lookup: CDR1 LNHDA, CDR2 SQIVND (reference sequence). V was clipped by 5 bases and J by 4 bases, with 15 bases between them. The CDR3 has 14 amino acids. This CDR3 reads CASSVQRRGYEQYF. The CDR3 nucleotides are TGTGCCAGTAGTGTCCAGAGAAGGGGATACGAGCAGTACTTC.

This clonotype was seen more than once but under ten times. The V gene is TRBV11-3, the J gene TRBJ2-7; the match to TRBD2 covers 11 bases. V was clipped by 5 bases and J by 2 bases; unmatched bases: 11. The CDR3 has 17 amino acids. Looked up from germline, CDR1 is SGHNT and CDR2 is YENEEA. The CDR3 loop is CASSGAGTSGIAYEQYF. DNA of the CDR3: TGTGCCAGCAGCGGAGCCGGGACTAGCGGTATAGCCTACGAGCAGTACTTC.

CDR3 bases: TGCGCCAGCGCCCATAAAGCGGGGGTTTACGAGCAGTACTTC. Its protein product is CASAHKAGVYEQYF. The chain carries TRBV5-1 and TRBJ2-7; 8 nucleotides align to TRBD2. The trim removed 7 bases at V and 4 bases at J, leaving 10 bases unmatched. CDR1 and CDR2 from the germline V gene are SGHRS and YFSETQ. CDR3 length: 14 residues.

This clonotype was seen only a few times. The V call is TRBV5-1, the J call TRBJ2-1, with TRBD2 matching 10 bases. This CDR3 contains 16 residues. The V gene's germline CDR1 is SGHRS and CDR2 YFSETQ. The V gene end was trimmed by 4 bases and the J gene end by 9 bases; junction bases not matched to a gene: 13. DNA of the CDR3: TGCGCCAGCAGCCCCTACAGCGGGGGGGCGATGGGTGAGCAGTTCTTC. Protein sequence: CASSPYSGGAMGEQFF.

The gene calls are TRBV19 and TRBJ1-1; D remains ambiguous. This CDR3 has 15 amino acids. Trimming took 5 bases from V and 1 from J, leaving 14 bases between them. Germline lookup yields CDR1 LNHDA and CDR2 SQIVND (reference sequence). CDR3 sequence: CASSLSVASNTEAFF. In DNA, the CDR3 is TGTGCCAGTAGTTTGTCAGTGGCCTCGAACACTGAAGCTTTCTTT.

This chain links TRBV7-2 with TRBJ2-1; 10 bases agree with TRBD1. Unmatched junction bases numbered 6, after V lost 0 bases and J lost 7 bases. The CDR3 is made up of 16 amino acids. Per germline, CDR1 SGHTA and CDR2 FQGNSA. The CDR3 DNA is TGTGCCAGCAGCTTAGCGCCGACAGGGGGCAAGAATGAGCAGTTCTTC. As protein: CASSLAPTGGKNEQFF.

This clonotype was recorded many times. The chain has TRBV29-1 and TRBJ2-1, with D possibly being TRBD1 (5 bases). The V gene lost 6 bases and the J gene lost 5 bases, with 17 bases spanning the gap. The CDR3 contains 14 residues. CDR1 SQVTM and CDR2 ANQGSEA come from the germline V gene. CDR3 residues: CSVRKGLGNNEQFF. CDR3 coding DNA: TGCAGCGTCCGGAAGGGGCTAGGGAACAATGAGCAGTTCTTC.

V usage is TRBV12-3 or TRBV12-4 and J usage is TRBJ1-1, with TRBD1 as a possible D gene (5 bases). Trimming took off 3 bases at V and 5 bases at J, with 19 bases between the two ends. This CDR3 spans 16 amino acids. The CDR3 DNA sequence: TGTGCCAGCAGTTTCGGCTCTACCGTGGGGGGGACTGAAGCTTTCTTT. It yields the protein CASSFGSTVGGTEAFF.

The rearrangement uses TRBV25-1 and TRBJ2-6, with D hard to call. The V end was cut by 0 bases, the J end by 0 bases, with 21 bases between. Germline V CDR1 and CDR2: MGHDK, SYGVNS. CDR3 length equals 21 residues. CDR3 amino acids: CASSEYDVQDQVNSGANVLTF. In nucleotides, the CDR3 is TGTGCCAGCAGTGAATATGACGTCCAGGACCAAGTCAACTCTGGGGCCAACGTCCTGACTTTC.

CDR3 nucleotide sequence: TGCGCCAGCAGCCAAGATCGGGACAGGCGTAAAGAGACCCAGTACTTC. This sequence encodes CASSQDRDRRKETQYF. V usage is TRBV4-3 and J usage is TRBJ2-5; 8 bases align to TRBD1. Germline trimming cut 0 bases from V and 3 bases from J; bases unmatched to any gene: 6. The CDR3 runs to 16 residues. The germline CDR1 and CDR2 sequences are LGHNA and YSLEER.

The genes are TRBV7-2 and TRBJ2-7; 7 bases map to TRBD1. After removal of 4 bases from V and 3 bases from J, the junction contained 9 bases not matched to a gene. Germline CDR1 is SGHTA and CDR2 is FQGNSA. This CDR3 contains 15 residues. The CDR3 DNA sequence: TGTGCCAGCAGCTACTCGGGACAGAAGGGCTACGAGCAGTACTTC. It translates to CASSYSGQKGYEQYF.

This rearrangement joins TRBV7-2 to TRBJ1-2; the D gene is possibly TRBD1 (5 bases). Germline V gene sequence: CDR1 SGHTA, CDR2 FQGNSA. This CDR3 region has 17 residues. V gave up 2 bases and J gave up 0 bases, with 16 bases separating them. The CDR3 loop reads CASSLFLGRLTNYGYTF. The CDR3 coding sequence is TGTGCCAGCAGCTTATTCTTGGGACGGTTGACTAACTATGGCTACACCTTC.

J is TRBJ2-3 and V is TRBV10-2; tentatively, D is TRBD1 or TRBD2 (6 bases each). Trimming took 6 bases from V and 1 from J, leaving 20 bases between them. The CDR3 totals 17 residues. The V gene's germline CDR1 is WSHSY and CDR2 SAAADI. DNA for the CDR3: TGCGCCAGCAGCCCGGGGGCAACACTTTTACGCACAGATACGCAGTATTTT. Translating it yields CASSPGATLLRTDTQYF.

This clonotype occurred a few times. The genes are TRBV7-9 and TRBJ2-5; the match to TRBD2 covers 12 bases. The germline CDR1 and CDR2 sequences are SEHNR and FQNEAQ (reference sequence). The V gene end was trimmed by 1 base and the J gene end by 2 bases; junction bases not matched to a gene: 2. The CDR3 runs 16 residues. CDR3 sequence: CASSLGGTSGQETQYF. In DNA, the CDR3 is TGTGCCAGCAGCTTAGGAGGGACTAGCGGGCAAGAGACCCAGTACTTC.

The V call is TRBV4-1, the J call TRBJ2-5; D perhaps matches TRBD2 (7 bases). The CDR3 contains 16 residues. With 0 bases removed from V and 5 bases from J, the gap between germline ends came to 16 bases. Germline V CDR1 and CDR2: MGHRA, YSYEKL. Here the CDR3 reads CASSQELGGAGETQYF. CDR3 nucleotide sequence: TGCGCCAGCAGCCAAGAACTGGGGGGGGCTGGTGAGACCCAGTACTTC.

The count of this clonotype is one. The gene calls are TRBV7-9 and TRBJ1-5, with a weak D call TRBD1 (6 bases). V lost 5 bases and J lost 9, with 20 bases in between. CDR3 size: 15 residues. Germline CDR1 and CDR2: SEHNR and FQNEAQ (reference sequence). In DNA, the CDR3 is TGTGCCAGCAGCCAGGGACAAGAGTTAATCACGCCCCAGCATTTT. Its translation is CASSQGQELITPQHF. The full variable domain, with the rest looked up from reference TRBV7-9 and TRBJ1-5, is DTGVSQNPRHKITKRGQNVTFRCDPISEHNRLYWYRQTLGQGPEFLTYFQNEAQLEKSRLLSDRFSAERPKGSFSTLEIQRTEQGDSAMYLCASSQGQELITPQHFGDGTRLSIL.

This clonotype was found a few times. The CDR3 spells CASSVGGQGTDTQYF. CDR3 in DNA: TGTGCCAGCAGCGTAGGGGGACAGGGGACAGATACGCAGTATTTT. V is TRBV9 and J is TRBJ2-3, with 10 bases aligning to TRBD1. The germline V gene has CDR1 SGDLS and CDR2 YYNGEE. V trimming: 0 bases; J trimming: 3 bases; junction bases outside the gene matches: 1. The length of the CDR3 is 15 residues.